This T cell receptor beta chain was identified in a study of blood T cell repertoires in COVID-19. TCRdb's copy holds only in-frame clones and misses some; the assay was immunoSEQ multiplex PCR. The table records fewer than 250,000 clones, roughly 86% of them present only once. This clone was observed a single time. Input material: peripheral blood. The sequence came from a man aged 60 to 69 with acute or convalescent COVID-19.

The CDR3 loop is CASRPGQGTDTQYF. For the CDR3, the DNA is TGTGCCAGCAGACCGGGACAGGGCACAGATACGCAGTATTTT. The genes are TRBV6-5 and TRBJ2-3; 8 bases fit TRBD1. J gave up 1 base and V 6 bases, and 3 bases lay outside the gene matches. The CDR3 loop spans 14 amino acids. Germline CDR1 MNHEY, CDR2 SVGAGI.